This T cell receptor beta chain is drawn from a study of siplizumab effects on memory and regulatory T cells. Whole-study findings and limits: Whether the proliferating Tregs (from siplizumab cultures) were suppressive was not confirmed. Apparently key alloresponse contributors, naive T cells also seemed more diverse than memory cells.

Unstimulated naive, memory, effector memory and TEMRA subsets from a few donor pairs underwent sequencing. Remarks on this clone: Its antigen is not known.

Profiled with immunoSEQ multiplex PCR; TCRdb holds only in-frame clones, not every one. The sample lists about 62,000 clones; roughly 85% were seen once. V was clipped by 4 bases and J by 8 bases, with 19 bases between them. The CDR3 spans 15 residues. Germline CDR1 SGHRS, CDR2 YFSETQ. Sequencing was carried out using memory CD4+ T cells sorted from blood. V is TRBV5-1 and J is TRBJ2-1, with D possibly TRBD1 on 5 matching bases. This sequence originates from a human donor in good health. In DNA, the CDR3 is TGCGCCAGCAGCCCAGAACAAGGGGTGTGGGATGAGCAGTTCTTC. It codes for CASSPEQGVWDEQFF.